The entry that follows covers one TCR beta chain sequence. The target antigen is unknown. There are 15 residues in the CDR3. The trim removed 5 bases at V and 4 bases at J, leaving 9 bases unmatched. Per germline, CDR1 SGHRS and CDR2 YFSETQ. The data were obtained in a study of long-term antiretroviral therapy in people with HIV. Study outcomes and limitations: Possibly under older ART regimens, blood was drawn between the mid-2000s and the late 2010s.

Samples were assayed with immunoSEQ v3.0 at survey level. Data came from immunoSEQ multiplex PCR; TCRdb stores just in-frame clones and leaves some out. Of 17,000 or so clones in the sample, roughly 80% were seen once. This chain uses TRBV5-1 with TRBJ1-1; 9 nucleotides agree with TRBD1. The TCR comes from a young man with HIV. The source was unsorted PBMCs, collected 1.2 years before starting antiretroviral therapy. CDR3 sequence: CASRPQGALFTEAFF. CDR3 nucleotide sequence: TGCGCCAGCAGGCCACAGGGGGCTTTGTTCACTGAAGCTTTCTTT. Full variable domain (remainder filled in from reference TRBV5-1 and TRBJ1-1): KAGVTQTPRYLIKTRGQQVTLSCSPISGHRSVSWYQQTPGQGLQFLFEYFSETQRNKGNFPGRFSGRQFSNSRSEMNVSTLELGDSALYLCASRPQGALFTEAFFGQGTRLTVV.